This T cell receptor beta chain originates from a study of cytomegalovirus exposure and HLA in healthy donors. PCR was performed using 60 Vbeta and 13 Jbeta primers. Here immunoSEQ multiplex PCR was the method, and the copy in TCRdb shows in-frame clones only, minus some. This table holds approximately 220,000 clones, approximately 82% found once. Trimming took off 3 bases at V and 3 bases at J, with 10 bases between the two ends. Germline assignment: CDR1 SGDLS and CDR2 YYNGEE. There are 14 residues in the CDR3. The table lists this clone with a count of one. Specimen: PBMCs. This sequence joins TRBV9 and TRBJ1-5; D possibly corresponds to TRBD1 (6 bases). The receptor was derived from a man between 18 and 29 years old in good health and CMV-seronegative. The CDR3 region is CASSATGFNQPQHF. The CDR3 bases are TGTGCCAGCAGCGCTACAGGGTTCAATCAGCCCCAGCATTTT.